The 16 T cell receptor beta chains given below trace back to one sample, sequenced in a study of blood T cell repertoires in COVID-19. Generated by immunoSEQ multiplex PCR, the TCRdb table keeps only in-frame clones and is missing some. The table shows hundreds of thousands of clones, with approximately 80% occurring only once. The sample comprised peripheral blood. The receptors derive from a woman of 80 years or more with acute or convalescent COVID-19.

V usage is TRBV30 and J usage is TRBJ1-5, with D hard to call. CDR1 GTSNPN and CDR2 SVGIG come from the germline V gene (reference sequence). V gave up 1 base and J gave up 4 bases, with 5 bases separating them. The CDR3 runs 12 residues. The CDR3 sequence: CAWSGGNQPQHF. The DNA of the CDR3 is TGTGCCTGGAGTGGAGGGAATCAGCCCCAGCATTTT. The entire variable domain, with the rest obtained from reference TRBV30 and TRBJ1-5, is as follows: SQTIHQWPATLVQPVGSPLSLECTVEGTSNPNLYWYRQAAGRGLQLLFYSVGIGQISSEVPQNLSASRPQDRQFILSSKKLLLSDSGFYLCAWSGGNQPQHFGDGTRLSIL.

This chain uses TRBV28 with TRBJ1-1; TRBD1 agrees at 8 bases. V was pared by 5 bases and J by 1 base, with 3 bases of the junction left unmatched. This CDR3 has 14 amino acids. Germline V gene sequence: CDR1 MDHEN, CDR2 SYDVKM. This chain's CDR3 is CASSGDRRNTEAFF. CDR3 nucleotide sequence: TGTGCCAGCAGTGGGGACAGGAGGAACACTGAAGCTTTCTTT.

V gene TRBV7-9 combines with J gene TRBJ1-5; D gene ambiguous. The CDR3 runs 14 residues. Germline V CDR1 and CDR2: SEHNR, FQNEAQ (reference sequence). Trimming stripped 5 bases from V and 2 bases from J, with 10 bases between. The CDR3 DNA follows: TGTGCCAGCAGCCACCCGGGAGGCAATCAGCCCCAGCATTTT. Its protein product is CASSHPGGNQPQHF. The full variable domain, in which reference TRBV7-9 and TRBJ1-5 provide the parts outside the CDR3, is DTGVSQNPRHKITKRGQNVTFRCDPISEHNRLYWYRQTLGQGPEFLTYFQNEAQLEKSRLLSDRFSAERPKGSFSTLEIQRTEQGDSAMYLCASSHPGGNQPQHFGDGTRLSIL.

The V and J genes are TRBV4-1 and TRBJ1-6; TRBD1 agrees at 9 bases. V dropped 3 bases and J dropped 4; count of bases not matched to a gene: 1. CDR3 length equals 15 residues. In germline, CDR1 is MGHRA, CDR2 YSYEKL. The DNA of the CDR3 is TGCGCCAGCAGCCAGGGACAGGGTTATAATTCACCCCTCCACTTT. Encoded protein: CASSQGQGYNSPLHF.

This rearrangement joins TRBV24-1 to TRBJ2-5; the match to TRBD1 covers 9 bases. Looked up from germline, CDR1 is KGHDR and CDR2 is SFDVKD. The ends lost 4 bases at V and 5 bases at J; junction bases unmatched: 7. This CDR3 spans 15 amino acids. CDR3: CATSDQDRGWETQYF. The DNA of the CDR3 is TGTGCCACCAGTGACCAGGACAGGGGATGGGAGACCCAGTACTTC.

The chain joins TRBV7-2 to TRBJ2-2, with D possibly being TRBD2 (6 bases). Trimming removed 5 bases at V and 2 bases at J, with 12 bases between. This CDR3 has 15 residues. Germline lookup yields CDR1 SGHTA and CDR2 FQGNSA. The CDR3 loop is CASSPRDFNTGELFF. The CDR3 DNA reads TGTGCCAGCAGCCCCCGGGACTTTAACACCGGGGAGCTGTTTTTT.

The chain joins TRBV6-5 to TRBJ1-2, with 11 bases matching TRBD1. CDR1 and CDR2 from the germline V gene are MNHEY and SVGAGI. V gave up 5 bases and J gave up 8 bases; unmatched junction bases: 10. This CDR3 comprises 15 residues. CDR3 loop: CASSPWTGGLDGYTF. The CDR3 DNA is TGTGCCAGCAGTCCTTGGACAGGGGGCTTAGACGGCTACACCTTC.

The gene calls are TRBV6-5 and TRBJ2-2; 8 bases line up with TRBD1. The CDR3 is 14 residues long. Unmatched junction bases numbered 5, after V lost 3 bases and J lost 8 bases. CDR1 is MNHEY and CDR2 is SVGAGI in the germline V gene. As DNA, the CDR3 is TGTGCCAGCAGTTATTCGGACAGGGAGGGGGAGCTGTTTTTT. This encodes CASSYSDREGELFF.

The chain is built from TRBV18 and TRBJ2-1, with 9 positions matching TRBD2. Trimming at V came to 2 bases and at J to 4 bases, leaving 3 bases not matched to a gene. The germline gives CDR1 KGHSH, CDR2 LQKENI. The CDR3 has 15 residues. CDR3 sequence: CASSPTSGPYNEQFF. DNA for the CDR3: TGTGCCAGCTCACCAACTAGCGGGCCTTACAATGAGCAGTTCTTC.

On this clone itself: The sample holds other DNA sequences that translate to the same CDR3. The chain uses TRBV7-9 and TRBJ1-2; TRBD1 aligns across 8 bases. This CDR3 region has 14 residues. Trimming at V came to 5 bases and at J to 4 bases, leaving 6 bases not matched to a gene. CDR1 and CDR2 from the germline V gene are SEHNR and FQNEAQ (reference sequence). The CDR3 reads CASSPRQGTYGYTF. The CDR3 DNA follows: TGTGCCAGCAGCCCCCGACAGGGGACCTATGGCTACACCTTC.

V is TRBV5-1 and J is TRBJ2-2; 13 bases match TRBD2. The CDR3 runs to 17 residues. Germline V gives CDR1 SGHRS, CDR2 YFSETQ. The ends lost 0 bases at V and 7 bases at J; junction bases unmatched: 6. CDR3 sequence: CASSLETSGGALGELFF. DNA of the CDR3: TGCGCCAGCAGCTTGGAAACTAGCGGGGGGGCCCTCGGGGAGCTGTTTTTT.

The chain carries TRBV11-2 and TRBJ1-2; D gene unclear. Germline V gene lookup returns CDR1 SGHAT and CDR2 FQNNGV. Trimming took off 3 bases at V and 6 bases at J, with 8 bases between the two ends. CDR3 length: 12 residues. CDR3 in DNA: TGTGCCAGCAGCTTCGGGAATCATGGCTACACCTTC. This gives the protein CASSFGNHGYTF. Together with reference TRBV11-2 and TRBJ1-2, the CDR3 gives the full variable domain: EAGVAQSPRYKIIEKRQSVAFWCNPISGHATLYWYQQILGQGPKLLIQFQNNGVVDDSQLPKDRFSAERLKGVDSTLKIQPAKLEDSAVYLCASSFGNHGYTFGSGTRLTVV.

The chain carries TRBV12-3 or TRBV12-4 and TRBJ2-5; perhaps TRBD1 as D (5 bases). This CDR3 region has 13 residues. Trimming pared 6 bases from V and 1 base from J, leaving 9 bases between. The CDR3 sequence is CASRRQSQETQYF. For the CDR3, the DNA is TGTGCCAGCAGGAGACAGTCCCAAGAGACCCAGTACTTC.

This clone was observed once. This chain joins TRBV27 and TRBJ1-1; D possibly corresponds to TRBD1 (6 bases). The V and J ends lost 2 bases and 0 bases respectively, with 10 bases between them. The CDR3 loop spans 15 amino acids. Germline-derived CDR1 and CDR2 are MNHEY and SMNVEV (reference sequence). In DNA form, the CDR3 reads TGTGCCAGCAGTTTAAGCACAGGGATGAACACTGAAGCTTTCTTT. Protein product: CASSLSTGMNTEAFF.

This clone was counted a single time. The chain is built from TRBV11-3 and TRBJ2-2; tentative D call: TRBD2 (7 bases). This CDR3 has 15 residues. Trimming cost V 4 bases and J 4 bases, with 13 bases left between them. The germline V gene encodes CDR1 SGHNT and CDR2 YENEEA. CDR3 amino acids: CASSSRGGPTGELFF. As DNA, the CDR3 is TGTGCCAGCAGCTCAAGGGGGGGCCCCACCGGGGAGCTGTTTTTT.

This clone appeared a few times. The chain recombines TRBV30 with TRBJ1-1; D is uncertain. Trimming removed 0 bases at V and 5 bases at J, with 13 bases between. The CDR3 sequence is 14 residues long. The germline gives CDR1 GTSNPN, CDR2 SVGIG (reference sequence). CDR3 DNA: TGTGCCTGGAGTGTTCTTTCGGGGAGGACTGAAGCTTTCTTT. Its translation: CAWSVLSGRTEAFF.